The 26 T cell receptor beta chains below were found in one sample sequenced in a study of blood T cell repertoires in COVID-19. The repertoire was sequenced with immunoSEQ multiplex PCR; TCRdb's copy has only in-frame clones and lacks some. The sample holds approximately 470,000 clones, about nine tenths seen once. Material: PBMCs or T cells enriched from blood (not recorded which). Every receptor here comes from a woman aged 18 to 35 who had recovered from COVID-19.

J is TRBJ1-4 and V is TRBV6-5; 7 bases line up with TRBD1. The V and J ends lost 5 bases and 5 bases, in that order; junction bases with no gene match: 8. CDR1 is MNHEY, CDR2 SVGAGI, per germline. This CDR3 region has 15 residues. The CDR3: CASSPYRGKNEKLFF. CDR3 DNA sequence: TGTGCCAGCAGTCCATACAGGGGAAAAAATGAAAAACTGTTTTTT.

CDR3 sequence (DNA): TGTGCCAGTAGTATTGGGACTAGCGGGGGAAACATTCAGTACTTC. Residues: CASSIGTSGGNIQYF. The chain combines TRBV19 with TRBJ2-4; 14 nucleotides match TRBD2. CDR1 LNHDA and CDR2 SQIVND come from the germline V gene (reference sequence). This CDR3 is 15 amino acids long. J gave up 6 bases and V 3 bases, and 1 base lay outside the gene matches. The full variable domain, in which reference TRBV19 and TRBJ2-4 provide the parts outside the CDR3, is DGGITQSPKYLFRKEGQNVTLSCEQNLNHDAMYWYRQDPGQGLRLIYYSQIVNDFQKGDIAEGYSVSREKKESFPLTVTSAQKNPTAFYLCASSIGTSGGNIQYFGAGTRLSVL.

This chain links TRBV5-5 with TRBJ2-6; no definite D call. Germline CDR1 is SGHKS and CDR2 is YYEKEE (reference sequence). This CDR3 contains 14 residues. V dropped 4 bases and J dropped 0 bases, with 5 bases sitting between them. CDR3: CASSLFSGANVLTF. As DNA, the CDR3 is TGTGCCAGCAGCCTTTTCTCTGGGGCCAACGTCCTGACTTTC.

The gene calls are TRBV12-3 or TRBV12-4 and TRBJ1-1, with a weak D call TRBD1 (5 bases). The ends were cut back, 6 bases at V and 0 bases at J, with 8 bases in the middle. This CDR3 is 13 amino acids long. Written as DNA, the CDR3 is TGTGCCAGCAGCCCGACAGTGAACACTGAAGCTTTCTTT. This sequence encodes CASSPTVNTEAFF.

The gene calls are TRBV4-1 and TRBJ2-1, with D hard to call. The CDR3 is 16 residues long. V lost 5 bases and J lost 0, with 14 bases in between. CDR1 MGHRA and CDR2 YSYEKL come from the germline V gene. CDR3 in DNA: TGCGCCAGCAGCGCCCGGTTCCCAAGCTCCTACAATGAGCAGTTCTTC. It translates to CASSARFPSSYNEQFF.

CDR3 sequence reads: CASSQVGGNYGYTF. CDR3 in DNA: TGTGCCAGCAGCCAAGTCGGGGGTAACTATGGCTACACCTTC. The rearrangement uses TRBV3-1 (or the pseudogene TRBV3-2) and TRBJ1-2; a weak D match, TRBD1 (5 bases). This CDR3 has 14 amino acids. Germline values: CDR1 LGHDT, CDR2 YNNKEL (reference sequence). V was shortened by 1 base and J by 1 base, with 7 bases between the two germline ends.

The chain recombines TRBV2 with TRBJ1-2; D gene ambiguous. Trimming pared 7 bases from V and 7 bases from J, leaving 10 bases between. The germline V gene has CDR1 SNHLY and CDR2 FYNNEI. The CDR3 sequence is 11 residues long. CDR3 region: CASTESGGYTF. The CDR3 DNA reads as TGTGCCAGCACCGAGTCGGGTGGCTACACCTTC.

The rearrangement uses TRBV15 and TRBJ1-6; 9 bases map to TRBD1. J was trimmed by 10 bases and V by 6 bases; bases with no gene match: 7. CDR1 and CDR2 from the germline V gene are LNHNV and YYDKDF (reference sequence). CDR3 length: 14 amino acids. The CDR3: CATSPGQGGSPLHF. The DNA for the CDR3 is TGTGCCACCAGTCCGGGACAGGGAGGGTCACCCCTCCACTTT.

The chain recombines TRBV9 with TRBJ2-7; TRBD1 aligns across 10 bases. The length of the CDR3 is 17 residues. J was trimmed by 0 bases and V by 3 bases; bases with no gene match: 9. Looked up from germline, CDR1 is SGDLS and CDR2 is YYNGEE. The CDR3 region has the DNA TGTGCCAGCAGCGGACGGGACAGGGGAGGAGGCTCCTACGAGCAGTACTTC. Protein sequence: CASSGRDRGGGSYEQYF.

CDR3 coding DNA: TGTGCCAGCAGTCGCGTACCGGGACAGGGTTACGAGCAGTACTTC. Its translation is CASSRVPGQGYEQYF. The rearrangement links TRBV5-6 to TRBJ2-7, with TRBD1 matching over 9 bases. V shed 5 bases and J 4 bases; nucleotides not matched to a gene: 10. The CDR3 length is 15 residues. Germline CDR1 reads SGHDT; CDR2 reads YYEEEE.

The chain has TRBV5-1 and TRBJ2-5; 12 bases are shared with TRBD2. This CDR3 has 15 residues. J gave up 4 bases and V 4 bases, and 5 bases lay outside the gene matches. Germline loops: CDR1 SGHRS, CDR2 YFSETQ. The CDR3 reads CASSGGLAGIETQYF. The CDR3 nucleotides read TGCGCCAGCAGCGGAGGACTAGCGGGGATAGAGACCCAGTACTTC.

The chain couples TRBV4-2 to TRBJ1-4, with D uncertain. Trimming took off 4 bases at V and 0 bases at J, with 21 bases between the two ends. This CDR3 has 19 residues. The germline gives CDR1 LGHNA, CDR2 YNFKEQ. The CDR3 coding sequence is TGTGCCAGCAGCCTAACGGCTGGGCAGTCCCAGCCAACTAATGAAAAACTGTTTTTT. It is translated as CASSLTAGQSQPTNEKLFF.

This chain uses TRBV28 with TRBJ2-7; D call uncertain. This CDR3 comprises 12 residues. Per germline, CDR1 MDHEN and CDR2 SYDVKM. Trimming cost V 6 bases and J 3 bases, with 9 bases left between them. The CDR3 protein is CASSPANYEQYF. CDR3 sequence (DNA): TGTGCCAGCAGCCCCGCGAACTACGAGCAGTACTTC.

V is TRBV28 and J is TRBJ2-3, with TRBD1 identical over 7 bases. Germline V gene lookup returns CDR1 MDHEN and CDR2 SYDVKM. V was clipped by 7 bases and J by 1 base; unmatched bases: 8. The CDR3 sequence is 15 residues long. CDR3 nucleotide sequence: TGTGCCAGCACCTACAGGGGTTCTGGCACAGATACGCAGTATTTT. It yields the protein CASTYRGSGTDTQYF. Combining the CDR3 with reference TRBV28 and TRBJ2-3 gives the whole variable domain DVKVTQSSRYLVKRTGEKVFLECVQDMDHENMFWYRQDPGLGLRLIYFSYDVKMKEKGDIPEGYSVSREKKERFSLILESASTNQTSMYLCASTYRGSGTDTQYFGPGTRLTVL.

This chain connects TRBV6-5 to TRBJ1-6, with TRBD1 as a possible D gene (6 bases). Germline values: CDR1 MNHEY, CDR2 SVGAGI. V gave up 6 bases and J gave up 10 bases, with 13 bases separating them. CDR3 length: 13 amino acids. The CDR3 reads CASRGGRESPLHF. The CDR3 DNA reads TGTGCCAGCAGGGGGGGGCGAGAATCACCCCTCCACTTT.

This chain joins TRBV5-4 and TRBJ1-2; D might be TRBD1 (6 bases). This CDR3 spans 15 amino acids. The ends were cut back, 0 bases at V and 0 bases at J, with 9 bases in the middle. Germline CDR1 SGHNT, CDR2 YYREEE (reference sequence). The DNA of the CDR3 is TGTGCCAGCAGCTTGGGGACAGCTACTAACTATGGCTACACCTTC. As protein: CASSLGTATNYGYTF. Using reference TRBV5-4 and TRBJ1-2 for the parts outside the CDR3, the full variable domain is ETGVTQSPTHLIKTRGQQVTLRCSSQSGHNTVSWYQQALGQGPQFIFQYYREEENGRGNFPPRFSGLQFPNYSSELNVNALELDDSALYLCASSLGTATNYGYTFGSGTRLTVV.

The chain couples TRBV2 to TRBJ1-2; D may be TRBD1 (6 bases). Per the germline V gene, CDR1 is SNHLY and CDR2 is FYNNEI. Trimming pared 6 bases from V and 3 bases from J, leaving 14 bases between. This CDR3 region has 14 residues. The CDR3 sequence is CASRVDRWDYGYTF. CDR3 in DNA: TGTGCCAGCAGGGTCGACAGGTGGGACTATGGCTACACCTTC.

The CDR3 DNA reads TGTGCCAGCTTCGGGACAGGGATGACCTATGGCTACACCTTC. Protein sequence: CASFGTGMTYGYTF. The J gene is TRBJ1-2, the V gene TRBV18; 9 positions agree with TRBD1. Germline V CDR1 and CDR2: KGHSH, LQKENI. This CDR3 has 14 residues. Unmatched junction bases numbered 7, after V lost 7 bases and J lost 4 bases.

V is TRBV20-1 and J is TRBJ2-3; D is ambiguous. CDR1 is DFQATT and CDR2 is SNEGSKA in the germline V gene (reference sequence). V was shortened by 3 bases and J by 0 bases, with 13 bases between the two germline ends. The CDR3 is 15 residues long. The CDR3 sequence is CSASRLETSTDTQYF. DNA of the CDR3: TGCAGTGCTAGTAGACTGGAGACTAGCACAGATACGCAGTATTTT.

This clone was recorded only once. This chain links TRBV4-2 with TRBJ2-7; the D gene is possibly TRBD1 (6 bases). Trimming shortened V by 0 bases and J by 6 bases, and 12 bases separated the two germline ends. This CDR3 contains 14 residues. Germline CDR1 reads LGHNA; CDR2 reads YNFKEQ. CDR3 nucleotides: TGTGCCAGCAGCCAAGAATGGACAGCCTCCGAGCAGTACTTC. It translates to CASSQEWTASEQYF.

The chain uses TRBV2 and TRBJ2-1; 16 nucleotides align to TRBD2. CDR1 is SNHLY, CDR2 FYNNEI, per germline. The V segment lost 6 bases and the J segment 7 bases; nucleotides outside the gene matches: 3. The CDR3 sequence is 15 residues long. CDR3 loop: CASRGLAGGNNEQFF. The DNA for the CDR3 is TGTGCCAGCAGGGGACTAGCGGGGGGGAATAATGAGCAGTTCTTC.

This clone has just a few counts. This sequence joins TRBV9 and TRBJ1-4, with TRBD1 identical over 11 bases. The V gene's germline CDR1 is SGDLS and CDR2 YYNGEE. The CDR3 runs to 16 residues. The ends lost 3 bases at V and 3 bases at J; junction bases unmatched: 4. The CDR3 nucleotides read TGTGCCAGCAGCGCCGGACAGGGGGCGGCTAATGAAAAACTGTTTTTT. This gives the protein CASSAGQGAANEKLFF.

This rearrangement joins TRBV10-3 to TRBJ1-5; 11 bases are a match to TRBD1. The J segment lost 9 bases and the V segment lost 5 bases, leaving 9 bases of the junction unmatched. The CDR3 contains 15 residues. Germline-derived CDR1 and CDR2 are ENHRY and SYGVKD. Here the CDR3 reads CAISPGQGVGRPQHF. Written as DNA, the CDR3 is TGTGCCATCAGTCCGGGACAGGGGGTCGGGAGGCCCCAGCATTTT.

The CDR3 bases are TGTGCCAGCGGAAGAACAGGGGCAACTAATGAAAAACTGTTTTTT. It yields the protein CASGRTGATNEKLFF. V is TRBV6-5 and J is TRBJ1-4; 7 bases agree with TRBD1. Unmatched junction bases numbered 6, after V lost 8 bases and J lost 0 bases. Per germline, CDR1 MNHEY and CDR2 SVGAGI. There are 15 residues in the CDR3.

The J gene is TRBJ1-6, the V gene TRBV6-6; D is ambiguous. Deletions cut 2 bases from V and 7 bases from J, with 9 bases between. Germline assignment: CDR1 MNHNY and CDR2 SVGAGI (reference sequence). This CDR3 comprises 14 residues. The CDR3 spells CASSYGSGNSPLHF. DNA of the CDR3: TGTGCCAGCAGTTACGGGAGTGGCAATTCACCCCTCCACTTT.

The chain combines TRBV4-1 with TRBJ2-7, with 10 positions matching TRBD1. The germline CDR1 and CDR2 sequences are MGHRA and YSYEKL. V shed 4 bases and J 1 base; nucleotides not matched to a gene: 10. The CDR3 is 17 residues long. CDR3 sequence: CASSPGTGDDESYEQYF. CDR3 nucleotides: TGCGCCAGCAGCCCGGGGACAGGGGACGATGAGTCCTACGAGCAGTACTTC.